Sequencing of this T cell receptor (beta chain) was carried out in a study of spatial heterogeneity in lung cancer. Study-level information: Alpha-chain sequences were consistently detected less often than beta-chain sequences. Raw sequencing reads included, on average, more than ten appearances of each unique TCR and UMI combination.

All TCR cDNA molecules were individually tagged with a unique molecular identifier. TCRdb redid the calling of the 5' RACE reads with MiXCR, one entry per CDR3 protein. The profile shows more than 9,000 distinct CDR3 sequences, roughly 6.4% of them singletons. CDR1 and CDR2 (germline): SEHNR, FQNEAQ (reference sequence). The ends lost 3 bases at V and 0 bases at J; junction bases unmatched: 1. The CDR3 has 14 residues. As to time point: sample taken at primary tumor resection. Without sorting, whole RNA was sequenced from tumor, nontumor lung or frozen PBMC. Donors were roughly 70 untreated early-stage non-small cell lung cancer patients.

The sample in question was normal lung tissue next to the tumor, obtained at surgery. The chain is built from TRBV7-9 and TRBJ1-2; 7 bases line up with TRBD1. The sequence was collected from a male donor with early-stage non-small cell lung cancer. The CDR3: CASSLTGTNYGYTF. Here the CDR3 DNA reads TGTGCCAGCAGCTTGACAGGGACTAACTATGGCTACACCTTC.